Each of the 28 T cell receptor beta chains below was sequenced from the same sample in a study of T cells after yellow fever vaccination. From the 5' RACE reads, TCRdb called clonotypes with MiXCR, one entry per CDR3 protein. The data show just under 600,000 distinct CDR3 sequences, with about 14% seen just once and around 15% held by the top ten. The sequences come from PBMCs, collected on the day of the yellow fever booster vaccination. The receptors originated from a man aged 25 to 40 who received the YFV17D yellow fever vaccine.

Only a few counts were recorded for this clonotype. The chain couples TRBV5-1 to TRBJ2-3; D might be TRBD1 (6 bases). The CDR3 is 16 residues long. Germline CDR1 and CDR2: SGHRS and YFSETQ. V lost 0 bases to trimming and J lost 5 bases, with 16 bases between them. This CDR3 reads CASSLAQGPRIDTQYF. Here the CDR3 DNA reads TGCGCCAGCAGCTTGGCACAGGGCCCAAGGATAGATACGCAGTATTTT. Together with reference TRBV5-1 and TRBJ2-3, the CDR3 gives the full variable domain: KAGVTQTPRYLIKTRGQQVTLSCSPISGHRSVSWYQQTPGQGLQFLFEYFSETQRNKGNFPGRFSGRQFSNSRSEMNVSTLELGDSALYLCASSLAQGPRIDTQYFGPGTRLTVL.

The rearrangement uses TRBV28 and TRBJ1-4; possibly TRBD1 for D (6 bases). Germline-derived CDR1 and CDR2 are MDHEN and SYDVKM. This CDR3 has 14 amino acids. V was shortened by 6 bases and J by 8 bases, with 16 bases between the two germline ends. CDR3 DNA: TGTGCCAGCAGGCCGGACAGTTCCGTCGAAAAACTGTTTTTT. Translated: CASRPDSSVEKLFF. The variable domain in full, completed from reference TRBV28 and TRBJ1-4, reads DVKVTQSSRYLVKRTGEKVFLECVQDMDHENMFWYRQDPGLGLRLIYFSYDVKMKEKGDIPEGYSVSREKKERFSLILESASTNQTSMYLCASRPDSSVEKLFFGSGTQLSVL.

In this sample, this clonotype turned up a few times. The chain has TRBV4-3 and TRBJ2-7; 11 nucleotides agree with TRBD2. V lost 0 bases, J lost 6 bases, and 7 bases stayed unmatched. CDR3 length: 16 residues. Germline CDR1 LGHNA, CDR2 YSLEER. CDR3 sequence reads: CASSQDRTSGSPEQYF. The CDR3 DNA reads as TGCGCCAGCAGCCAAGATAGGACTAGCGGGTCACCCGAGCAGTACTTC.

This clonotype was seen a handful of times. The gene calls are TRBV7-2 and TRBJ2-1, with 10 bases lining up with TRBD2. The CDR3 is made up of 14 amino acids. CDR1 and CDR2 from the germline V gene are SGHTA and FQGNSA. V lost 7 bases, J lost 7 bases, and 7 bases stayed unmatched. CDR3 protein: CASKPSGSTNEQFF. The CDR3 bases are TGTGCCAGCAAGCCTAGCGGGAGTACTAATGAGCAGTTCTTC.

This clonotype occurred a few times. This chain joins TRBV9 and TRBJ2-2, with TRBD2 matching over 7 bases. Germline V gene data show CDR1 as SGDLS and CDR2 as YYNGEE. V shed 0 bases, J shed 5 bases, and the junction held 4 bases outside the gene matches. CDR3 length: 15 residues. CDR3 in DNA: TGTGCCAGCAGCGTAGGTCCGCGGGAGACCGGGGAGCTGTTTTTT. This sequence encodes CASSVGPRETGELFF.

V usage is TRBV24-1 and J usage is TRBJ2-1; tentative D call: TRBD2 (6 bases). The CDR3 runs to 15 residues. V was cut by 2 bases and J by 2 bases, with 9 bases left in between. Germline CDR1 KGHDR, CDR2 SFDVKD. CDR3 DNA: TGTGCCACCAGTGATTCTAGCGTAACCTACAATGAGCAGTTCTTC. Protein: CATSDSSVTYNEQFF.

The V call is TRBV20-1, the J call TRBJ2-7; 12 bases agree with TRBD2. This CDR3 is built from 14 residues. The germline V gene encodes CDR1 DFQATT and CDR2 SNEGSKA (reference sequence). V shed 6 bases, J shed 1 base, and the junction held 4 bases outside the gene matches. The CDR3 is CSATGLAGSYEQYF. The CDR3 DNA follows: TGCAGTGCGACGGGACTAGCGGGTTCCTACGAGCAGTACTTC.

This clonotype was counted between two and nine times. The gene calls are TRBV10-3 and TRBJ2-7, with D unresolved. This CDR3 is 16 amino acids long. Trimming removed 0 bases from V and 5 bases from J, with 17 bases in between. Per germline, CDR1 ENHRY and CDR2 SYGVKD. In DNA, the CDR3 is TGTGCCATCAGTGAGTCGAACGGAGCTAGGGTCCACGAGCAGTACTTC. This codes for CAISESNGARVHEQYF.

V is TRBV20-1 and J is TRBJ2-2; perhaps D is TRBD1 or TRBD2 (6 bases each). V lost 3 bases to trimming and J lost 5 bases, with 16 bases between them. Germline V CDR1 and CDR2: DFQATT, SNEGSKA (reference sequence). The CDR3 is 15 amino acids. The CDR3 region has the DNA TGCAGTGCTAGTTTCCGGGGGCAACCAACCGGGGAGCTGTTTTTT. This sequence encodes CSASFRGQPTGELFF.

The rearrangement joins TRBV5-1 to TRBJ2-7, with TRBD2 matching over 7 bases. Germline lookup yields CDR1 SGHRS and CDR2 YFSETQ. The CDR3 runs 13 residues. Trimming removed 4 bases from V and 6 bases from J; junction bases left unmatched: 7. The CDR3 spells CASSVTSRAEQYF. DNA for the CDR3: TGCGCCAGCAGCGTGACTAGCAGGGCCGAGCAGTACTTC.

The table lists this clonotype with many counts. This chain links TRBV12-3 or TRBV12-4 with TRBJ2-3; D is perhaps TRBD2 (6 bases). The length of the CDR3 is 13 residues. Trimming shortened V by 6 bases and J by 4 bases, and 11 bases separated the two germline ends. CDR3 loop: CASSRDSADTQYF. The CDR3 coding sequence is TGTGCCAGCAGCCGGGACTCAGCAGATACGCAGTATTTT.

This clonotype was picked up a small number of times. V is TRBV27 and J is TRBJ1-6; 7 nucleotides match TRBD1. The germline V gene encodes CDR1 MNHEY and CDR2 SMNVEV (reference sequence). The CDR3 runs to 14 residues. V was pared by 2 bases and J by 9 bases, with 4 bases of the junction left unmatched. This CDR3 reads CASSLDRVGSPLHF. CDR3 nucleotide sequence: TGTGCCAGCAGTTTAGACAGGGTGGGTTCACCCCTCCACTTT.

This clonotype was counted many times. This sequence joins TRBV5-6 and TRBJ2-2; 7 bases line up with TRBD2. Germline-derived CDR1 and CDR2 are SGHDT and YYEEEE. The CDR3 runs 16 residues. V lost 0 bases and J lost 2; bases outside the gene matches: 4. Here the CDR3 reads CASSLGASGNTGELFF. For the CDR3, the DNA is TGTGCCAGCAGCTTGGGGGCTAGCGGAAACACCGGGGAGCTGTTTTTT.

This clonotype turned up a few times. The V and J genes are TRBV7-2 and TRBJ1-1, with TRBD1 matching 7 bases. Trimming removed 7 bases from V and 4 bases from J; junction bases left unmatched: 9. The CDR3 totals 14 residues. CDR1 and CDR2 from the germline V gene are SGHTA and FQGNSA. DNA for the CDR3: TGTGCCAGCACCAGGGGGGTCCGGGGCACTGAAGCTTTCTTT. It codes for CASTRGVRGTEAFF.

This clonotype was seen a few times. The chain employs TRBV18 and TRBJ2-2, with a tentative D call TRBD1 (6 bases). V gave up 3 bases and J gave up 5 bases, with 10 bases separating them. This CDR3 is 14 amino acids long. The germline V gene encodes CDR1 KGHSH and CDR2 LQKENI. Written as DNA, the CDR3 is TGTGCCAGCTCACCCCCAGGGGCGACCGGGGAGCTGTTTTTT. As protein: CASSPPGATGELFF. The variable domain in full, with the rest retrieved from reference TRBV18 and TRBJ2-2, is NAGVMQNPRHLVRRRGQEARLRCSPMKGHSHVYWYRQLPEEGLKFMVYLQKENIIDESGMPKERFSAEFPKEGPSILRIQQVVRGDSAAYFCASSPPGATGELFFGEGSRLTVL.

The chain is built from TRBV12-3 or TRBV12-4 and TRBJ2-7; tentative D call: TRBD2 (6 bases). The germline V and J ends were trimmed by 5 bases and 1 base, with 18 bases remaining between them. CDR3 length: 16 residues. CDR3 coding DNA: TGTGCCAGCAGTCCTGTCCCGGGACTCGGATCCTACGAGCAGTACTTC. Its translation: CASSPVPGLGSYEQYF.

The chain has TRBV20-1 and TRBJ2-2; TRBD1 agrees at 7 bases. The CDR3 sequence is 13 residues long. The trim removed 6 bases at V and 4 bases at J, leaving 5 bases unmatched. Per the germline V gene, CDR1 is DFQATT and CDR2 is SNEGSKA (reference sequence). CDR3 loop: CSATGTATGELFF. For the CDR3, the DNA is TGCAGTGCAACCGGGACAGCCACCGGGGAGCTGTTTTTT.

The chain combines TRBV30 with TRBJ1-4; no firm D call. Germline V gene lookup returns CDR1 GTSNPN and CDR2 SVGIG (reference sequence). CDR3 length: 12 residues. V lost 6 bases and J 5 bases, leaving 10 bases between the germline ends. CDR3 bases: TGTGCCTGTGCCCCCCTCAATGAAAAACTGTTTTTT. This encodes CACAPLNEKLFF.

This clonotype occurred a few times. V and J are TRBV7-2 and TRBJ1-5; possible D gene TRBD1, 5 bases. CDR1 is SGHTA, CDR2 FQGNSA, per germline. The CDR3 has 16 amino acids. With 2 bases removed from V and 7 bases from J, the gap between germline ends came to 18 bases. The CDR3 nucleotides read TGTGCCAGCAGCTTAAGTTCCCCCGGGACGCGGCAGCCCCAGCATTTT. Translating it yields CASSLSSPGTRQPQHF. Combining the CDR3 with reference TRBV7-2 and TRBJ1-5 gives the whole variable domain GAGVSQSPSNKVTEKGKDVELRCDPISGHTALYWYRQSLGQGLEFLIYFQGNSAPDKSGLPSDRFSAERTGGSVSTLTIQRTQQEDSAVYLCASSLSSPGTRQPQHFGDGTRLSIL.

This clonotype has just a few counts. The chain employs TRBV20-1 and TRBJ1-1; maybe TRBD1 (5 bases). Trimming shortened V by 5 bases and J by 0 bases, and 22 bases separated the two germline ends. CDR3 length: 17 amino acids. Germline V gene data show CDR1 as DFQATT and CDR2 as SNEGSKA (reference sequence). As DNA, the CDR3 is TGCAGTGCTCCCCGAAGGCGGGGCGGGAGAATGAACACTGAAGCTTTCTTT. Its protein product is CSAPRRRGGRMNTEAFF.

This clonotype was picked up a small number of times. J is TRBJ2-6 and V is TRBV18; 7 bases agree with TRBD2. The CDR3 consists of 19 residues. In germline, CDR1 is KGHSH, CDR2 LQKENI. V lost 3 bases and J lost 1; bases outside the gene matches: 12. The CDR3 DNA sequence: TGTGCCAGCTCACCCATTCCGGGAGGCTTGTCGTCTGGGGCCAACGTCCTGACTTTC. Protein sequence: CASSPIPGGLSSGANVLTF. The whole variable domain, remainder taken from reference TRBV18 and TRBJ2-6, is NAGVMQNPRHLVRRRGQEARLRCSPMKGHSHVYWYRQLPEEGLKFMVYLQKENIIDESGMPKERFSAEFPKEGPSILRIQQVVRGDSAAYFCASSPIPGGLSSGANVLTFGAGSRLTVL.

This clonotype showed up just a few times. The chain joins TRBV28 to TRBJ2-3; TRBD2 matches at 11 bases. The trim removed 5 bases at V and 2 bases at J, leaving 12 bases unmatched. The CDR3 consists of 18 residues. Germline V gene lookup returns CDR1 MDHEN and CDR2 SYDVKM. The CDR3 DNA is TGTGCCAGCAGTATTATAGCGGGAGGGCCTCCATTCACAGATACGCAGTATTTT. Translating gives CASSIIAGGPPFTDTQYF.

V usage is TRBV5-4 and J usage is TRBJ1-1, with unresolved D. The V gene's germline CDR1 is SGHNT and CDR2 YYREEE (reference sequence). The CDR3 has 14 residues. The V gene lost 4 bases and the J gene lost 0 bases, with 10 bases spanning the gap. CDR3: CASSPVLMNTEAFF. As DNA, the CDR3 is TGTGCCAGCAGCCCCGTACTCATGAACACTGAAGCTTTCTTT.

This chain uses TRBV5-4 with TRBJ2-7, with 7 nucleotides matching TRBD2. After removal of 4 bases from V and 0 bases from J, the junction contained 4 bases not matched to a gene. CDR1 SGHNT and CDR2 YYREEE come from the germline V gene (reference sequence). The CDR3 spans 14 residues. The CDR3 region is CASSRWGGSYEQYF. The CDR3 DNA reads TGTGCCAGCAGCCGCTGGGGGGGCTCCTACGAGCAGTACTTC.

J is TRBJ2-7 and V is TRBV12-3 or TRBV12-4; tentatively, D is TRBD1 (6 bases). The germline V and J ends were trimmed by 7 bases and 2 bases, with 12 bases remaining between them. CDR3 length: 13 residues. The chain's CDR3 is CASNPGDTYEQYF. The CDR3 nucleotides read TGTGCCAGCAATCCAGGGGACACCTACGAGCAGTACTTC.

This clonotype has just a few counts. V usage is TRBV24-1 and J usage is TRBJ2-1; 9 nucleotides match TRBD2. There are 17 residues in the CDR3. Germline CDR1 is KGHDR and CDR2 is SFDVKD. V shed 4 bases, J shed 8 bases, and the junction held 14 bases outside the gene matches. This CDR3 reads CATSDPPGAGGPDEQFF. The CDR3 nucleotides are TGTGCCACCAGTGACCCCCCCGGTGCGGGAGGGCCCGATGAGCAGTTCTTC.

This clonotype was counted ten times or more. In DNA form, the CDR3 reads TGTGCCAGCGGGGACAGGGGGGCCTACGAGCAGTACTTC. Encoded protein: CASGDRGAYEQYF. The chain employs TRBV4-2 and TRBJ2-7; TRBD1 agrees at 11 bases. Germline-derived CDR1 and CDR2 are LGHNA and YNFKEQ. CDR3 length: 13 amino acids. V trimming: 8 bases; J trimming: 2 bases; junction bases outside the gene matches: 2.

Only a few counts were recorded for this clonotype. Here the CDR3 DNA reads TGCGCCAGCAGCTGGGGGGGCGGGACCTCCTACAATGAGCAGTTCTTC. As protein: CASSWGGGTSYNEQFF. The rearrangement links TRBV5-1 to TRBJ2-1, with TRBD2 as a possible D gene (7 bases). Germline CDR1 is SGHRS and CDR2 is YFSETQ. The CDR3 is 16 amino acids. Trimming removed 3 bases at V and 0 bases at J, with 13 bases between.